The present T cell receptor beta chain was sequenced within a study of identical twins. As regards this clonotype: Antigen specificity is unknown.

A universal primer site was created by template switching, with the cDNA bearing unique molecular identifiers. MiXCR, run by TCRdb on the 5' RACE reads, gives a single entry per CDR3 protein. The data contain 1.5 million to 2 million distinct CDR3 sequences, about 30% of them singletons. The length of the CDR3 is 15 residues. The J segment lost 5 bases and the V segment lost 0 bases, leaving 10 bases of the junction unmatched. CDR1 and CDR2 (germline): DFQATT, SNEGSKA (reference sequence). Overall study findings and caveats: For zero-insertion analyses, partial confounding could come from invariant MAIT and iNKT cells. Models underestimated TCR alpha sharing (out-of-frame) in monozygotic twins.

The sequenced sample consisted of cord blood. The clonotype comes from a newborn girl in good health. V usage is TRBV20-1 and J usage is TRBJ2-7; 7 bases match TRBD2. Here the CDR3 reads CSAREGDYQFHEQYF. The CDR3 DNA reads as TGCAGTGCTAGAGAAGGGGACTATCAATTCCACGAGCAGTACTTC.